These T cell receptor beta chains were read from a single sample in a study of Tregs in tolerant kidney transplant recipients. Data came from immunoSEQ multiplex PCR; TCRdb stores just in-frame clones and leaves some out. This repertoire shows roughly 120,000 clones, about 91% found once; its top ten account for nearly 0.6%. Sequencing used CD4+ T cells from blood. These receptors were obtained from a human donor in good health. The CDR3 runs from the conserved cysteine through the conserved F or W. The D gene is left open where the match is weak. Rows give clone size only sometimes, using once, few, many, or a class for an expanded clone.

-,-,TRBJ1-3,TRBV5-4,TGTGCCAGCAGCTTGAACAAGCCCTCTGGAAACACCATATATTTT,CASSLNKPSGNTIYF
-,-,TRBJ1-5,TRBV9,TGTGCCAGCATACCCCAAGCAGGGCTCAATCAGCCCCAGCATTTT,CASIPQAGLNQPQHF
-,-,TRBJ2-6,TRBV7-2,TGTGCCAGCAGCGCTAGGTCTTCCGGGGGTCGATCTGGGGCCAACGTCCTGACTTTC,CASSARSSGGRSGANVLTF
TRBD2,-,TRBJ2-5,TRBV9,TGTGCCAGCAGCGCATCCGGGACTAGCGGGGTTATTGGTGAGACCCAGTACTTC,CASSASGTSGVIGETQYF
-,-,TRBJ2-7,TRBV13,TGTGCCAGCGGCCGGGGAAGAGGGGGCTACGAGCAGTACTTC,CASGRGRGGYEQYF
TRBD2,once,TRBJ2-1,TRBV9,TGTGCCAGCAGCGCCATGGGACTAGCGGCTTACAATGAGCAGTTCTTC,CASSAMGLAAYNEQFF
TRBD1,-,TRBJ1-2,TRBV19,TGTGCCAGTAGACGGGACAGGGGAAACTATGGCTACACCTTC,CASRRDRGNYGYTF
TRBD2,-,TRBJ2-1,TRBV5-6,TGTGCCAGCAGCTTATGGACTAGCTCCTACAATGAGCAGTTCTTC,CASSLWTSSYNEQFF
TRBD1,few,TRBJ1-5,TRBV18,TGTGCCAGCTCACTCCGACAGGGAAGGGTAAATCAGCCCCAGCATTTT,CASSLRQGRVNQPQHF
-,-,TRBJ2-7,TRBV27,TGTGCCAGCAGTTTCCGGTTAGACACCTACGAGCAGTACTTC,CASSFRLDTYEQYF
-,-,TRBJ1-2,TRBV19,TGTGCCAGTAGTATTCGGGGAAAGGGGCGCGGCTATGGCTACACCTTC,CASSIRGKGRGYGYTF
TRBD2,-,TRBJ2-1,TRBV18,TGTGCCAGCTCACCGACTAGCGGGATGAACAATGAGCAGTTCTTC,CASSPTSGMNNEQFF
TRBD2,-,TRBJ2-5,TRBV7-8,TGTGCCAGCAGCCCCCGACTAGCGGGAGTGGTAGAGACCCAGTACTTC,CASSPRLAGVVETQYF
TRBD1,once,TRBJ1-2,TRBV10-3,TGTGCCATCAGTGCGGGGGGGAGGCCCGGACAGGGTGTCTATGGCTACACCTTC,CAISAGGRPGQGVYGYTF
-,-,TRBJ1-2,TRBV18,TGTGCCAGCTCACCTTGGGACATCAGCTATGGCTACACCTTC,CASSPWDISYGYTF
TRBD1,-,TRBJ2-2,TRBV5-1,TGCGCCAGCAGCCCCAGGGACAGGGGCTCAACCGCGAACACCGGGGAGCTGTTTTTT,CASSPRDRGSTANTGELFF